This T cell receptor (beta chain) originates from a study of blood T cell repertoires in COVID-19. Study as a whole: Sample material is recorded as cDNA or gDNA derived from T cells, B-cell-depleted T cells, or PBMCs.

As handled by the study authors: Cell counts per sample came from amplifying reference gene primers. Profiling relied on immunoSEQ multiplex PCR, and the TCRdb table lists in-frame clones only, not all of them. V, J and clone size reflect that table, while D and trimming were determined from the DNA. The sample consists of 87,000 or so clones, around 90% of them appearing once. This CDR3 is 14 amino acids long. The ends were cut back, 8 bases at V and 13 bases at J, with 23 bases in the middle. Germline-derived CDR1 and CDR2 are SNHLY and FYNNEI. Material: peripheral blood. The gene calls are TRBV2 and TRBJ1-4, with TRBD1 as a possible D gene (6 bases). The receptor was isolated from a woman between 45 and 65 years old with active or convalescent COVID-19. The CDR3 nucleotides are TGTGCCAGCTCCTCACAGGGACCAACGTCAAGACTGTTTTTT. Amino acids: CASSSQGPTSRLFF.